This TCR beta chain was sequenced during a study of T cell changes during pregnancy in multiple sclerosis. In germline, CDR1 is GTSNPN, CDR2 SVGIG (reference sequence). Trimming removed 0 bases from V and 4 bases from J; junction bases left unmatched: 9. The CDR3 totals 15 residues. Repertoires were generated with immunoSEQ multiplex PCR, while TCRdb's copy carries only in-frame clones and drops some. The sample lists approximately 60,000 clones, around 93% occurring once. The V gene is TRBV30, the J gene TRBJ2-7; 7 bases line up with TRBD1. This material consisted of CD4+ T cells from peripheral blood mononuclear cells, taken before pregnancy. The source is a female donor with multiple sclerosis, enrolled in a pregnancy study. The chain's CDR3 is CAWSVRVGRGYEQYF. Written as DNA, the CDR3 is TGTGCCTGGAGTGTAAGGGTCGGCAGGGGGTACGAGCAGTACTTC.